The entry below gives a single TCR beta chain sequence along with its context. Germline values: CDR1 MNHEY, CDR2 SVGAGI. This CDR3 region has 14 residues. Trimming took off 0 bases at V and 3 bases at J, with 9 bases between the two ends. This sample was taken from a study of blood T cell repertoires in COVID-19. Study-wide context: Specimens from acute and convalescent COVID-19 originated in the United States, Italy and Spain. T cells, B-cell-depleted T cells, or PBMCs provided the cDNA or gDNA that served as material.

Original processing notes: Cell counts per sample came from amplifying reference gene primers. The table came from immunoSEQ multiplex PCR; TCRdb's copy has only in-frame clones and leaves some out. V, J and clone size were drawn from that table, and D and trimming were deduced from the DNA. This sample has tens of thousands of clones, with about four fifths found just once. This chain uses TRBV6-5 with TRBJ2-7, with D maybe TRBD2 (5 bases). Sequencing was performed on peripheral blood. The sequence derives from a human donor in a cohort sampled during active COVID-19. CDR3 nucleotides: TGTGCCAGCAGTTACTCGTCGGGAAACTACGAGCAGTACTTC. Residues: CASSYSSGNYEQYF.